This TCR beta chain was captured in a study of Ad26.COV2.S vaccination and SARS-CoV-2 variants. CDR3 size: 19 residues. V shed 0 bases and J 3 bases; nucleotides not matched to a gene: 15. Germline CDR1 LNHNV, CDR2 YYDKDF (reference sequence). Profiling relied on immunoSEQ multiplex PCR, and the TCRdb table lists in-frame clones only, not all of them. The sample holds some 180,000 clones, about 83% seen once. Findings of the study overall: Recipients of vaccine and of placebo showed similar breadth of their non-spike TCR repertoires. The TCR-based breadth and depth measures might underestimate overall T cell responses. It was vaccine recipients, not placebo recipients, who had the higher spike-specific TCR breadth.

On this clone itself: As yet, its antigen is unknown.

This sequence joins TRBV15 and TRBJ2-7; TRBD1 agrees at 9 bases. Sequenced here: peripheral blood, sampled after recovery from COVID-19. The receptor was derived from a human donor who had recovered from COVID-19. CDR3 amino acids: CATSRDLRGTGLVGYEQYF. The CDR3 DNA reads as TGTGCCACCAGCAGAGATCTACGAGGGACAGGGTTGGTAGGCTACGAGCAGTACTTC.